In this sample, the clone carrying this T cell receptor (beta chain) turned up once. Using immunoSEQ multiplex PCR, the repertoire was profiled, and TCRdb retains in-frame clones only, with some absent. In the table there are 98,000 or so clones, roughly 96% of which are singletons. The data stem from a study of technical replicates of blood from a few donors. This clonotype originated in a human donor in good health. The material sequenced was T cells isolated from PBMCs.

CDR3 protein: CASSSWDRREQYF. CDR3 DNA: TGTGCCAGCAGTTCCTGGGACAGGCGCGAGCAGTACTTC. The chain recombines TRBV27 with TRBJ2-7; 8 bases line up with TRBD1. V lost 4 bases to trimming and J lost 6 bases; unmatched junction nucleotides: 5. Germline CDR1 and CDR2: MNHEY and SMNVEV (reference sequence). The CDR3 length is 13 residues.